This is a list of T cell receptor beta chains from one sample in a study of T cells in Graves' hyperthyroidism and ophthalmopathy. Using its own MiXCR run on the multiplex PCR reads, TCRdb lists one record per CDR3 protein. The sample includes under 450,000 distinct CDR3 sequences, around 14% seen only once; the top ten take roughly 13%. Sequences were obtained from blood. The receptors come from a woman between 18 and 29 years old with Graves' hyperthyroidism. Each CDR3 is given with its conserved first and last residue. D genes are given only for firm matches. A clone size is listed for some rows: how often the clone was seen (once, few, many), or a class if it is expanded.

D	size	V	J	CDR3	DNA
NA	many	TRBV28	TRBJ2-2	CASNLGERDTGELFF	TGTGCCAGCAACTTGGGTGAGCGGGACACCGGGGAGCTGTTTTTT
NA	many	TRBV28	TRBJ2-5	CASSLGRGTLQETQYF	TGTGCCAGCAGTTTGGGGCGTGGGACACTCCAAGAGACCCAGTACTTC
NA	many	TRBV2	TRBJ2-2	CASSEDPMDTGELFF	TGTGCCAGCAGTGAAGATCCTATGGACACCGGGGAGCTGTTTTTT
NA	many	TRBV12-3/TRBV12-4	TRBJ1-3	CASSARTGPRGNTIYF	TGTGCCAGCAGTGCCCGGACGGGACCTCGAGGAAACACCATATATTTT
TRBD2	many	TRBV29-1	TRBJ2-5	CSVDLLAGEETQYF	TGCAGCGTTGATTTACTAGCGGGAGAAGAGACCCAGTACTTC
NA	NA	TRBV10-3	TRBJ1-4	CAIRMGPQNSTNEKLFF	TGTGCCATCAGAATGGGGCCCCAGAACTCAACTAATGAAAAACTGTTTTTT
NA	NA	TRBV29-1	TRBJ1-3	CSVARGVSGNTIYF	TGCAGCGTTGCCCGGGGGGTCTCTGGAAACACCATATATTTT
NA	few	TRBV29-1	TRBJ1-5	CSPRPGTPNSNQPQHF	TGCAGCCCACGCCCCGGGACTCCGAATAGCAATCAGCCCCAGCATTTT
NA	NA	TRBV2	TRBJ1-5	CASWRGDDQPQHF	TGTGCCAGTTGGAGGGGTGACGATCAGCCCCAGCATTTT
NA	many	TRBV6-1	TRBJ2-3	CASRRTDTQYF	TGTGCCAGCAGGCGAACAGATACGCAGTATTTT
NA	many	TRBV20-1	TRBJ1-1	CSARLDPQGEAFF	TGCAGTGCTAGATTGGACCCTCAGGGTGAAGCTTTCTTT
TRBD1	few	TRBV12-3/TRBV12-4	TRBJ1-1	CASSWTGVTEAFF	TGTGCCAGCAGTTGGACAGGGGTCACTGAAGCTTTCTTT